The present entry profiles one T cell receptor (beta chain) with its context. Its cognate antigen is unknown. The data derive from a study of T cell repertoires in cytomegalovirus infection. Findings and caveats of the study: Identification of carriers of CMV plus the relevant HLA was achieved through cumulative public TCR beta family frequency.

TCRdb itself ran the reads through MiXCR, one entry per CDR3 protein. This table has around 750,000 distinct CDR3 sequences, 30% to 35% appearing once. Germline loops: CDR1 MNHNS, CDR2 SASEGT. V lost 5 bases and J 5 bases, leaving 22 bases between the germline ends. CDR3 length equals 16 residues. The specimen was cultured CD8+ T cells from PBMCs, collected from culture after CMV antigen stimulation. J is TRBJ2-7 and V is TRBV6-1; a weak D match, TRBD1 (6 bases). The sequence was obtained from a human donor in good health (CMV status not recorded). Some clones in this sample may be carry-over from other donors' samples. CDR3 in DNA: TGTGCCAGCAGTTCCATAGACTGGGGAAAGGGGGACGAGCAGTACTTC. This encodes CASSSIDWGKGDEQYF.